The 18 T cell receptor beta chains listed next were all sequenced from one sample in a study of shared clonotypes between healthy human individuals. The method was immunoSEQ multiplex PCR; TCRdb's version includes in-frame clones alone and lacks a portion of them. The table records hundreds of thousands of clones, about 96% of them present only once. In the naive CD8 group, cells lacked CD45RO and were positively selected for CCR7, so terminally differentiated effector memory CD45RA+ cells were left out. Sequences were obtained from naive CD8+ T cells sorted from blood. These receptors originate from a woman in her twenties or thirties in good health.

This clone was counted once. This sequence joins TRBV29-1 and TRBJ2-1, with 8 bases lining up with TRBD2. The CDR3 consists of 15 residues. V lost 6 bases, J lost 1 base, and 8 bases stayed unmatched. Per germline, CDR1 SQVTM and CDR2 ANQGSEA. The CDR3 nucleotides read TGCAGCGTAGAGGGAGCGGGAGCGTCCTACAATGAGCAGTTCTTC. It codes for CSVEGAGASYNEQFF.

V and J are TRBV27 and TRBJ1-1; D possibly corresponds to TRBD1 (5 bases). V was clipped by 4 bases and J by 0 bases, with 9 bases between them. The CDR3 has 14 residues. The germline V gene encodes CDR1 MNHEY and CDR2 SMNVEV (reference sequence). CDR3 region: CASSYGGLNTEAFF. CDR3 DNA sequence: TGTGCCAGCAGTTACGGGGGGTTGAACACTGAAGCTTTCTTT.

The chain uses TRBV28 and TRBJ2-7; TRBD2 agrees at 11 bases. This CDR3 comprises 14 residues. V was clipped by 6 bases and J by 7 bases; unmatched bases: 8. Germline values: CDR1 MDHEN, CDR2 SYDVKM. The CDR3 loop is CASRIAGGGLEQYF. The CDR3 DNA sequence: TGTGCCAGCAGGATAGCGGGAGGGGGGTTGGAGCAGTACTTC.

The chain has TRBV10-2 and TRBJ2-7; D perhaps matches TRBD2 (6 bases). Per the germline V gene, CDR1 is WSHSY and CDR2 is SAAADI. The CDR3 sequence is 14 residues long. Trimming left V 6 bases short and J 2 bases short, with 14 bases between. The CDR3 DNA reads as TGCGCCAGCAGCGGGACTCTAGGGACCTACGAGCAGTACTTC. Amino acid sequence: CASSGTLGTYEQYF.

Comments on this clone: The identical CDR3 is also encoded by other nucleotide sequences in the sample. The CDR3 DNA is TGTGCCAGTAGTATAGATCTTGAGGGTGAGCAGTTCTTC. This sequence encodes CASSIDLEGEQFF. The chain employs TRBV19 and TRBJ2-1, with D maybe TRBD2 (5 bases). CDR1 LNHDA and CDR2 SQIVND come from the germline V gene (reference sequence). There are 13 residues in the CDR3. The V and J ends lost 0 bases and 9 bases respectively, with 9 bases between them.

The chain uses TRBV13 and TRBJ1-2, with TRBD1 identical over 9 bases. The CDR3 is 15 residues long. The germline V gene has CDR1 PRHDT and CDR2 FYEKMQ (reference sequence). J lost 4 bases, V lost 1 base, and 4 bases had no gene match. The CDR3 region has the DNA TGTGCCAGCAGCTTAGTGGGACAGGGTAGCTATGGCTACACCTTC. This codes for CASSLVGQGSYGYTF.

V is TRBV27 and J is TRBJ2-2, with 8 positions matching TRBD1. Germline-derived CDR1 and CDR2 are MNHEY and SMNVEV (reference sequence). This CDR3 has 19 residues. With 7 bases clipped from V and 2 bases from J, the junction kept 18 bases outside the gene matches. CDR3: CASIMAGQGPSVNTGELFF. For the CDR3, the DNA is TGTGCCAGCATTATGGCCGGACAGGGCCCTTCCGTAAACACCGGGGAGCTGTTTTTT.

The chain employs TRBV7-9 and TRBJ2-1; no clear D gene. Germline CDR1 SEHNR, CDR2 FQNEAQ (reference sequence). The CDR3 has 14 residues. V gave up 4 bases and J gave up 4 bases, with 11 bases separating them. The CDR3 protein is CASSSVGSYNEQFF. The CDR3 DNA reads TGTGCCAGCAGCTCGGTGGGAAGTTACAATGAGCAGTTCTTC.

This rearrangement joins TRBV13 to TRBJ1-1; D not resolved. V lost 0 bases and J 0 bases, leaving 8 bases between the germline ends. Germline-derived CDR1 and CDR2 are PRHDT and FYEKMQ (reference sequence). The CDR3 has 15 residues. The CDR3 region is CASSLGKGLNTEAFF. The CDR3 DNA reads TGTGCCAGCAGCTTAGGAAAAGGGCTGAACACTGAAGCTTTCTTT.

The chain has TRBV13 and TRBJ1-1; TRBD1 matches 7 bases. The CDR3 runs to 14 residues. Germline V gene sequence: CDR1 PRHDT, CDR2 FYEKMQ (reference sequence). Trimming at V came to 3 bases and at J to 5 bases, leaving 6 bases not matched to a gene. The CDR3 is CASSLGQSVTEAFF. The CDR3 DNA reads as TGTGCCAGCAGCTTGGGACAGTCCGTAACTGAAGCTTTCTTT.

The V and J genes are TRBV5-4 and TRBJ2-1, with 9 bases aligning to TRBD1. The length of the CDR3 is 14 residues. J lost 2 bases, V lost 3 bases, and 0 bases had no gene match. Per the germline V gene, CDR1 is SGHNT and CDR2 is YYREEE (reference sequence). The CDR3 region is CASSWDRAYNEQFF. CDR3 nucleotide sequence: TGTGCCAGCAGCTGGGACAGGGCCTACAATGAGCAGTTCTTC. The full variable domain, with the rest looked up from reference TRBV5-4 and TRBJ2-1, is ETGVTQSPTHLIKTRGQQVTLRCSSQSGHNTVSWYQQALGQGPQFIFQYYREEENGRGNFPPRFSGLQFPNYSSELNVNALELDDSALYLCASSWDRAYNEQFFGPGTRLTVL.

Here the CDR3 DNA reads TGCAGCGCCCAGGGAGGGGGTTCCTACGAGCAGTACTTC. This codes for CSAQGGGSYEQYF. This chain joins TRBV29-1 and TRBJ2-7, with a tentative D call TRBD2 (7 bases). Trimming left V 7 bases short and J 1 base short, with 14 bases between. The CDR3 spans 13 residues. The V gene's germline CDR1 is SQVTM and CDR2 ANQGSEA.

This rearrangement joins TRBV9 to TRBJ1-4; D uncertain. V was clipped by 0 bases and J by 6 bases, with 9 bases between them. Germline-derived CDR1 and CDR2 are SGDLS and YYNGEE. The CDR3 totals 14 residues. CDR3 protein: CASSVEGVDEKLFF. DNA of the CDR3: TGTGCCAGCAGCGTAGAGGGTGTAGATGAAAAACTGTTTTTT.

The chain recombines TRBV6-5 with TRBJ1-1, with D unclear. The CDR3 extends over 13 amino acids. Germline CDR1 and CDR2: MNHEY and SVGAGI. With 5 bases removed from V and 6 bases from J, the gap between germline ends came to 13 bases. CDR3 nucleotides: TGTGCCAGCAGTCAGTACTACGGGGCTGAAGCTTTCTTT. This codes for CASSQYYGAEAFF.

DNA of the CDR3: TGTGCCAGCAGCCTATTATTCGGGGATATATTCTCTGGAAACACCATATATTTT. Protein: CASSLLFGDIFSGNTIYF. J is TRBJ1-3 and V is TRBV7-9; the D is unclear. Per the germline V gene, CDR1 is SEHNR and CDR2 is FQNEAQ (reference sequence). The CDR3 length is 18 residues. Trimming took off 5 bases at V and 0 bases at J, with 20 bases between the two ends. The whole variable domain, filled in from reference TRBV7-9 and TRBJ1-3, reads DTGVSQNPRHKITKRGQNVTFRCDPISEHNRLYWYRQTLGQGPEFLTYFQNEAQLEKSRLLSDRFSAERPKGSFSTLEIQRTEQGDSAMYLCASSLLFGDIFSGNTIYFGEGSWLTVV.

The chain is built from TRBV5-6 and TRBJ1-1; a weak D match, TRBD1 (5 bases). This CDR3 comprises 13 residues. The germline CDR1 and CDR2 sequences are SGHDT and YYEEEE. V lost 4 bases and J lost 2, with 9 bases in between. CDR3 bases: TGTGCCAGCAGCGTCCGGGGCAACACTGAAGCTTTCTTT. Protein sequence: CASSVRGNTEAFF. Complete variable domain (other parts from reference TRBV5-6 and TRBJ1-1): DAGVTQSPTHLIKTRGQQVTLRCSPKSGHDTVSWYQQALGQGPQFIFQYYEEEERQRGNFPDRFSGHQFPNYSSELNVNALLLGDSALYLCASSVRGNTEAFFGQGTRLTVV.

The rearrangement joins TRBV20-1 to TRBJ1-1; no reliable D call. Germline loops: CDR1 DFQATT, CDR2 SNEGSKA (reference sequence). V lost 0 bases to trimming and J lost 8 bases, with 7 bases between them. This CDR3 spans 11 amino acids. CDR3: CSAREQSEAFF. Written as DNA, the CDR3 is TGCAGTGCTAGAGAGCAGAGCGAAGCTTTCTTT.

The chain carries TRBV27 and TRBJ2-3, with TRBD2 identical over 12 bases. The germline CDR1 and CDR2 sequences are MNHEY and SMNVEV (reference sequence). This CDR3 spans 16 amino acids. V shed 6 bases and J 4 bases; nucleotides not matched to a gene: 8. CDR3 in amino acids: CASSPRTSGIPDTQYF. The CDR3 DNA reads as TGTGCCAGCAGCCCCCGGACTAGCGGGATCCCAGATACGCAGTATTTT.